A selection of T cell receptor beta chains follows, all from one sample in a study of blood T cell repertoires in COVID-19. TCRdb's table, derived via immunoSEQ multiplex PCR, lists solely in-frame clones and lacks some. The sample lists roughly 15,000 clones; 73% were seen once. The sequencing sample was made of peripheral blood. The receptors originated from a boy between 2 and 10 years old with active or convalescent COVID-19. The CDR3 runs from the conserved cysteine through the conserved F or W. The D gene is left open where the match is weak. Only some rows state a clone size, as once, few, many or a class for expanded clones.

>TRBJ2-7|NA|TRBV5-5|once
TGTGCCAGCAGCTTGGGGACAGCTTCCTACGAGCAGTACTTC
CASSLGTASYEQYF
>TRBJ2-1|TRBD2|TRBV7-9|NA
TGTGCCAGCAGCTTAGTAGCGGGAGGTAGAGATGAGCAGTTCTTC
CASSLVAGGRDEQFF
>TRBJ1-2|TRBD1|TRBV6-6|NA
TGTGCCAGCAGTTACCAGACAGGGGGTTTCTATGGCTACACCTTC
CASSYQTGGFYGYTF
>TRBJ2-7|TRBD1|TRBV19|NA
TGTGCCAGTAGTCCGGAGAGGGGGCTTCCCGAGCAGTACTTC
CASSPERGLPEQYF
>TRBJ1-1|NA|TRBV29-1|NA
TGCAGCGTTGACGCGGGAACTGAAGCTTTCTTT
CSVDAGTEAFF
>TRBJ2-5|NA|TRBV15|once
TGTGCCACCAGCGGGGGCCCACAAGAGACCCAGTACTTC
CATSGGPQETQYF
>TRBJ2-7|NA|TRBV7-2|NA
TGTGCCAGCAGCTTTAAACCGACTTCCTACGAGCAGTACTTC
CASSFKPTSYEQYF
>TRBJ1-6|NA|TRBV20-1|NA
TGCAGTGCTAGTGAACCGCCGGGGAGGGTTGGCTCCTATAATTCACCCCTCCACTTT
CSASEPPGRVGSYNSPLHF
>TRBJ1-5|NA|TRBV20-1|NA
TGCAGTGCTAGTCCAGGGAATCAGCCCCAGCATTTT
CSASPGNQPQHF
>TRBJ1-2|NA|TRBV5-1|NA
TGCGCCAGCAGCTTATCAACAGGGAACTATGGCTACACCTTC
CASSLSTGNYGYTF
>TRBJ2-5|TRBD2|TRBV19|once
TGTGCCAGTAGTAGTACTAGCGGCTCGTCTGAGACCCAGTACTTC
CASSSTSGSSETQYF
>TRBJ1-5|NA|TRBV30|NA
TGTGCCTGGAGTGTACTAGGTCAGCCCCAGCATTTT
CAWSVLGQPQHF
>TRBJ2-3|NA|TRBV5-6|NA
TGTGCCAGCAGCTTCCCGATGAGAGGCGGTTTTGATACGCAGTATTTT
CASSFPMRGGFDTQYF
>TRBJ1-5|NA|TRBV7-2|NA
TGTGCCAGCGGCGGAAATGAAGATCAGCCCCAGCATTTT
CASGGNEDQPQHF
>TRBJ1-2|NA|TRBV6-5|NA
TGTGCCAGCAGTTCACACCCGGGGGGGCCGGGGGGCTACACCTTC
CASSSHPGGPGGYTF
>TRBJ1-3|NA|TRBV28|NA
TGTGCCAGCAGTCCTCTTCTCCATAGAGTAAACACCATATATTTT
CASSPLLHRVNTIYF
>TRBJ1-4|TRBD1|TRBV4-3|NA
TGCGCCAGCAGCCAAGAGGGACAGGGAAATGAAAAACTGTTTTTT
CASSQEGQGNEKLFF